This T cell receptor (beta chain) originates from a study of blood T cell repertoires in COVID-19. Study in general: The study drew acute and convalescent COVID-19 samples from the United States, Italy and Spain. Nucleic acid was either cDNA or gDNA, and it came from T cells, B-cell-depleted T cells, or PBMCs.

Germline V gives CDR1 SGHNT, CDR2 YENEEA. The CDR3 is made up of 14 amino acids. Trimming left V 5 bases short and J 3 bases short, with 10 bases between. Generated by immunoSEQ multiplex PCR, the TCRdb table keeps only in-frame clones and is missing some. The data contain under 2,500 clones, approximately 90% of them singletons. The chain joins TRBV11-3 to TRBJ2-2; D perhaps matches TRBD1 (5 bases). Specimen: peripheral blood. This sequence was found in a man aged 65-85 years with active COVID-19. CDR3 loop: CASSPGIYTGELFF. CDR3 in DNA: TGTGCCAGCAGCCCAGGGATTTACACCGGGGAGCTGTTTTTT.